This T cell receptor (beta chain) was sequenced in a study of blood T cell repertoires in COVID-19. About the study: The analysed material was cDNA or gDNA that came from T cells, B-cell-depleted T cells, or PBMCs.

Looked up from germline, CDR1 is KGHDR and CDR2 is SFDVKD. The CDR3 contains 12 residues. Deletions cut 11 bases from V and 7 bases from J, with 16 bases between. The table lists this clone with a few counts. In the source study's methods: Reference gene primer amplification in the assay estimated nucleated cell counts. This table comes from immunoSEQ multiplex PCR, and its TCRdb copy is limited to in-frame clones, with some not included. V and J calls and clone size follow that table, whereas D and trimming were derived from the DNA. The table has 90,000 to 150,000 clones, roughly nine tenths seen once.

This rearrangement joins TRBV24-1 to TRBJ1-2; no definite D call. The sample taken for sequencing was peripheral blood. The receptor comes from a man between 65 and 85 years old with active or convalescent COVID-19. CDR3 sequence (DNA): TGTGCCATCAATCCTCCGTCCGGTGGCTACACCTTC. It is translated as CAINPPSGGYTF.